A single sample is the source of the 20 T cell receptor beta chains below, sequenced in a study of T cell responses to AZD1222 COVID-19 vaccine. Using immunoSEQ multiplex PCR, the repertoire was profiled, and TCRdb retains in-frame clones only, with some absent. The table lists roughly 100,000 clones, 82% of them singletons, with 4% to 6% in the top ten. The sample was peripheral blood, taken on day 0 of AZD1222 vaccination. The source of these receptors is an adult in good health.

The chain links TRBV6-2 or TRBV6-3 to TRBJ2-6; D gene unclear. V gave up 4 bases and J gave up 6 bases, with 13 bases separating them. The CDR3 is 15 amino acids. Germline CDR1 is MNHEY and CDR2 is SVGEGT. The chain's CDR3 is CASSFRASKANVLTF. As DNA, the CDR3 is TGTGCCAGCAGTTTCCGGGCCTCAAAGGCCAACGTCCTGACTTTC.

V gene TRBV2 combines with J gene TRBJ1-5; 9 positions match TRBD1. The germline V gene encodes CDR1 SNHLY and CDR2 FYNNEI. The CDR3 runs to 19 residues. J gave up 1 base and V 2 bases, and 12 bases lay outside the gene matches. The CDR3 loop reads CASSELRGQGSPSNQPQHF. The CDR3 DNA follows: TGTGCCAGCAGTGAACTCCGTGGACAGGGGTCCCCCAGCAATCAGCCCCAGCATTTT.

The V and J genes are TRBV2 and TRBJ1-5, with TRBD1 matching 10 bases. The V gene's germline CDR1 is SNHLY and CDR2 FYNNEI. V shed 6 bases and J 5 bases; nucleotides not matched to a gene: 7. This CDR3 is built from 15 residues. The CDR3 DNA sequence: TGTGCCAGCAGGAGGGCCGGGACAGGGGATCAGCCCCAGCATTTT. Protein: CASRRAGTGDQPQHF.

The chain uses TRBV2 and TRBJ2-7; D is perhaps TRBD1 (6 bases). From germline, CDR1 is SNHLY and CDR2 FYNNEI. The CDR3 loop spans 16 amino acids. V was pared by 3 bases and J by 3 bases, with 18 bases between. The CDR3 DNA sequence: TGTGCCAGCAGTGAGTCCCCGGGACACAGCCTCTACGAGCAGTACTTC. Protein sequence: CASSESPGHSLYEQYF.

The chain is built from TRBV5-1 and TRBJ2-3; 7 positions match TRBD1. CDR3 length equals 13 residues. V gave up 4 bases and J gave up 6 bases; unmatched junction bases: 5. Looked up from germline, CDR1 is SGHRS and CDR2 is YFSETQ. CDR3 in amino acids: CASSPEGADTQYF. In DNA form, the CDR3 reads TGCGCCAGCAGCCCTGAGGGGGCCGATACGCAGTATTTT. The variable domain in full, completed from reference TRBV5-1 and TRBJ2-3, reads KAGVTQTPRYLIKTRGQQVTLSCSPISGHRSVSWYQQTPGQGLQFLFEYFSETQRNKGNFPGRFSGRQFSNSRSEMNVSTLELGDSALYLCASSPEGADTQYFGPGTRLTVL.

This chain uses TRBV19 with TRBJ2-7; D is unresolved. V was shortened by 7 bases and J by 0 bases, with 16 bases between the two germline ends. CDR1 and CDR2 (germline): LNHDA, SQIVND (reference sequence). The CDR3 contains 15 residues. CDR3 sequence: CASTPTLYSSYEQYF. For the CDR3, the DNA is TGTGCCAGTACTCCTACCCTCTATTCCTCCTACGAGCAGTACTTC.

The chain employs TRBV20-1 and TRBJ1-2, with a possible D match to TRBD1 (6 bases). From germline, CDR1 is DFQATT and CDR2 SNEGSKA (reference sequence). There are 11 residues in the CDR3. V shed 2 bases and J shed 6 bases, with 7 bases lying between them. The CDR3 loop is CSARNRDGYTF. As DNA, the CDR3 is TGCAGTGCTAGAAACAGGGATGGCTACACCTTC.

V gene TRBV6-2 or TRBV6-3 combines with J gene TRBJ2-1, with D perhaps TRBD2 (6 bases). V lost 5 bases and J 15 bases, leaving 17 bases between the germline ends. The germline CDR1 and CDR2 sequences are MNHEY and SVGEGT. The CDR3 runs to 12 residues. The CDR3 sequence: CASSASSTGGFF. CDR3 DNA: TGTGCCAGCAGTGCCAGTAGCACCGGGGGGTTCTTC.

The gene calls are TRBV20-1 and TRBJ2-5, with TRBD2 matching over 7 bases. This CDR3 region has 15 residues. Germline CDR1 and CDR2: DFQATT and SNEGSKA (reference sequence). J gave up 3 bases and V 3 bases, and 10 bases lay outside the gene matches. The CDR3 nucleotides read TGCAGTGCTAGTGCCGGCGGGGCGGGGGAAGAGACCCAGTACTTC. Translating gives CSASAGGAGEETQYF.

Only a few counts were recorded for this clone. The V gene is TRBV19, the J gene TRBJ2-7; D remains unclear. The CDR3 sequence is 14 residues long. The V end lost 9 bases, the J end lost 3 bases, and 18 bases lay between the germline ends. The germline CDR1 and CDR2 sequences are LNHDA and SQIVND (reference sequence). The CDR3 spells CASSDRLLFYEQYF. CDR3 coding DNA: TGTGCCAGCTCGGACCGTTTATTATTCTACGAGCAGTACTTC. Drawing the rest from reference TRBV19 and TRBJ2-7, the complete variable domain is DGGITQSPKYLFRKEGQNVTLSCEQNLNHDAMYWYRQDPGQGLRLIYYSQIVNDFQKGDIAEGYSVSREKKESFPLTVTSAQKNPTAFYLCASSDRLLFYEQYFGPGTRLTVT.

The genes are TRBV6-5 and TRBJ1-4; TRBD1 matches 7 bases. Per germline, CDR1 MNHEY and CDR2 SVGAGI. There are 16 residues in the CDR3. Trimming at V came to 0 bases and at J to 2 bases, leaving 3 bases not matched to a gene. Written as DNA, the CDR3 is TGTGCCAGCAGTTACTCCGGCAGGGGGACTAATGAAAAACTGTTTTTT. Its translation is CASSYSGRGTNEKLFF.

This chain joins TRBV10-2 and TRBJ1-1; the D gene is possibly TRBD1 (5 bases). The CDR3 is 13 residues long. The germline gives CDR1 WSHSY, CDR2 SAAADI. V was cut by 10 bases and J by 0 bases, with 12 bases left in between. The CDR3 loop reads CATTGTLNTEAFF. CDR3 coding DNA: TGCGCCACTACAGGAACGCTGAACACTGAAGCTTTCTTT.

The rearrangement joins TRBV30 to TRBJ1-3; D is unresolved. The germline gives CDR1 GTSNPN, CDR2 SVGIG (reference sequence). This CDR3 region has 12 residues. V lost 1 base, J lost 4 bases, and 5 bases lay in between. The CDR3, as DNA: TGTGCCTGGAGTGAAAAGGGAAACACCATATATTTT. It translates to CAWSEKGNTIYF.

The chain carries TRBV18 and TRBJ1-2, with D hard to call. This CDR3 has 14 residues. V was pared by 3 bases and J by 2 bases, with 10 bases between. The germline V gene has CDR1 KGHSH and CDR2 LQKENI. The CDR3 spells CASSPNSPNYGYTF. CDR3 bases: TGTGCCAGCTCACCGAATAGTCCCAACTATGGCTACACCTTC.

The rearrangement joins TRBV7-6 to TRBJ2-3, with 11 bases identical to TRBD2. The length of the CDR3 is 15 residues. The germline gives CDR1 SGHVS, CDR2 FNYEAQ. The V segment lost 5 bases and the J segment 4 bases; nucleotides outside the gene matches: 5. The CDR3 sequence: CASSTGTSGADTQYF. CDR3 bases: TGTGCCAGCAGCACCGGGACTAGCGGTGCAGATACGCAGTATTTT.

The chain links TRBV2 to TRBJ2-5; no firm D call. V lost 4 bases, J lost 1 base, and 10 bases lay in between. CDR1 is SNHLY, CDR2 FYNNEI, per germline. The CDR3 loop spans 14 amino acids. CDR3 coding DNA: TGTGCCAGCAGTGCTGGAACATCCCAAGAGACCCAGTACTTC. This sequence encodes CASSAGTSQETQYF.

This clone has just one count. The chain is built from TRBV3-1 (or the pseudogene TRBV3-2) and TRBJ1-2; 10 bases line up with TRBD1. Per germline, CDR1 LGHDT and CDR2 YNNKEL (reference sequence). V dropped 5 bases and J dropped 6; count of bases not matched to a gene: 9. CDR3 length: 15 residues. This chain's CDR3 is CASSRETGGPNGYTF. The CDR3 coding sequence is TGTGCCAGCAGCAGAGAGACAGGGGGCCCGAATGGCTACACCTTC.

This chain connects TRBV27 to TRBJ1-2; D might be TRBD1 (6 bases). This CDR3 region has 13 residues. Germline CDR1 MNHEY, CDR2 SMNVEV (reference sequence). The V gene lost 7 bases and the J gene lost 8 bases, with 17 bases spanning the gap. The CDR3: CASTTRGLIGYTF. The CDR3 bases are TGTGCCAGCACCACCAGGGGTTTGATCGGCTACACCTTC.

The chain has TRBV7-2 and TRBJ2-1; 11 bases are shared with TRBD2. The length of the CDR3 is 15 residues. V shed 7 bases and J 6 bases; nucleotides not matched to a gene: 8. Germline CDR1 SGHTA, CDR2 FQGNSA. CDR3 protein: CASKLRLAGGNEQFF. CDR3 coding DNA: TGTGCCAGCAAGCTGAGGCTAGCGGGGGGCAATGAGCAGTTCTTC.

The chain couples TRBV4-1 to TRBJ2-1; D remains ambiguous. V was clipped by 4 bases and J by 7 bases, with 5 bases between them. CDR3 length: 11 residues. From germline, CDR1 is MGHRA and CDR2 YSYEKL. The CDR3 reads CASSLQNEQFF. CDR3 sequence (DNA): TGCGCCAGCAGCCTTCAAAATGAGCAGTTCTTC.